This paragraph reports one T cell receptor beta chain. The entry originates in a study of control samples from healthy donors and cancer patients. The CDR3 has 13 residues. Trimming took off 0 bases at V and 10 bases at J, with 9 bases between the two ends. Per the germline V gene, CDR1 is SEHNR and CDR2 is FQNEAQ (reference sequence). Repertoires were generated with immunoSEQ multiplex PCR, while TCRdb's copy carries only in-frame clones and drops some. The sample records 350,000 to 450,000 clones, about 93% being singletons. Sequenced: PBMCs. This clonotype was sampled from a man aged 35 to 55 with head and neck cancer. The V gene is TRBV7-9, the J gene TRBJ1-4; D gene ambiguous. The CDR3 coding sequence is TGTGCCAGCAGCTTAGCCGCGGAGGGAAAACTGTTTTTT. Amino acid sequence: CASSLAAEGKLFF.